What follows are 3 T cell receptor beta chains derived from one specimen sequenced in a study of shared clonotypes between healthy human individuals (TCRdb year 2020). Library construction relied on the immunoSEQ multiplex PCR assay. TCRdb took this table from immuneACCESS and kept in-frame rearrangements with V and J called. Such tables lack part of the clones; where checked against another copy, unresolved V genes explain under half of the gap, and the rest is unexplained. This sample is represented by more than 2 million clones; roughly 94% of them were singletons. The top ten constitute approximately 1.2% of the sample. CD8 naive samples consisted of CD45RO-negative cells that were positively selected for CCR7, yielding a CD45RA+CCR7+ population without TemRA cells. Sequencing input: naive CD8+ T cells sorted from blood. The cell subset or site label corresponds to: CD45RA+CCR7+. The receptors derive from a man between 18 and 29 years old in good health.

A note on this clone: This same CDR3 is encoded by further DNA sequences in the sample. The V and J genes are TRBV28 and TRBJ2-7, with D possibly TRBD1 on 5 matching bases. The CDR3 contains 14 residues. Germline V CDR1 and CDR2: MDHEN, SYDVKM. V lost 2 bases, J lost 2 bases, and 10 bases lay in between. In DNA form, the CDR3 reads TGTGCCAGCAGTTTACGCGACAGTCCCTACGAGCAGTACTTC. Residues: CASSLRDSPYEQYF. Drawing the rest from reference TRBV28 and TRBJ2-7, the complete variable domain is DVKVTQSSRYLVKRTGEKVFLECVQDMDHENMFWYRQDPGLGLRLIYFSYDVKMKEKGDIPEGYSVSREKKERFSLILESASTNQTSMYLCASSLRDSPYEQYFGPGTRLTVT.

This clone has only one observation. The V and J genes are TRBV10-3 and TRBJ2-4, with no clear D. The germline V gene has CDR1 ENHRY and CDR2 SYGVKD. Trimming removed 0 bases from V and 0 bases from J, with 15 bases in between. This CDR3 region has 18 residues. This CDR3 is CAISESMSVILAKNIQYF. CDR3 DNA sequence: TGTGCCATCAGTGAGTCGATGTCAGTTATTCTAGCCAAAAACATTCAGTACTTC.

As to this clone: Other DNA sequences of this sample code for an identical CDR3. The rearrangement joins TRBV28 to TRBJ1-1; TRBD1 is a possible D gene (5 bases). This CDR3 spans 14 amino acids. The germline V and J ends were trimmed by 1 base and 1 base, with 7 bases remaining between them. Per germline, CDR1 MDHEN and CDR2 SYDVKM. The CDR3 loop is CASSLSGANTEAFF. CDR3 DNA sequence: TGTGCCAGCAGTTTATCCGGGGCGAACACTGAAGCTTTCTTT.